This T cell receptor beta chain stems from a study of cytomegalovirus exposure and HLA in healthy donors. Study outcomes and limitations: Rarity marked most TCR sequences, yet some public TCRs occurred in many donors. Reported performance of the classifier showed diagnosis of cytomegalovirus status with high specificity and sensitivity. Subsequent analysis showed first-cohort TCR clusters tending to co-occur in more than 90 validation repertoires. Fewer than 200 TCR beta chains were listed as cytomegalovirus-associated.

Concerning this clone: Its target is unknown.

With 6 bases removed from V and 1 base from J, the gap between germline ends came to 9 bases. CDR3 length: 13 residues. Germline CDR1 reads MDHEN; CDR2 reads SYDVKM. Using immunoSEQ multiplex PCR, the repertoire was profiled, and TCRdb retains in-frame clones only, with some absent. The table lists 55,000 to 65,000 clones, around nine tenths of them singletons. Sequencing was carried out using PBMCs. This sequence joins TRBV28 and TRBJ1-2; D gene unclear. The receptor comes from a man in his late teens or twenties in good health and CMV-seronegative. In DNA form, the CDR3 reads TGTGCCAGCAGGAACCAGAATAACTATGGCTACACCTTC. Amino acids: CASRNQNNYGYTF.